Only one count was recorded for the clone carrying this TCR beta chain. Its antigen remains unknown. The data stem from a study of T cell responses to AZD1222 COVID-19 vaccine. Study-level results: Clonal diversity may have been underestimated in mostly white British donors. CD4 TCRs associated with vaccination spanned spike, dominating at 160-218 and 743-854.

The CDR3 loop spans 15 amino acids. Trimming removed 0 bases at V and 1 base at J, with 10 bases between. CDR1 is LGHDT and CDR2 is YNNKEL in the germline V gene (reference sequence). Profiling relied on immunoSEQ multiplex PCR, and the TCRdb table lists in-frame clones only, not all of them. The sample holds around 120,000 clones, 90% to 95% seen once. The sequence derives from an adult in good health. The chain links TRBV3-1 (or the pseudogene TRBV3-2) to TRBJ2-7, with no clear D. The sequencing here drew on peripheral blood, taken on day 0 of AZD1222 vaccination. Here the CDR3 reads CASSQEVKASYEQYF. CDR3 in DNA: TGTGCCAGCAGCCAAGAAGTAAAAGCATCCTACGAGCAGTACTTC.